The next 17 T cell receptor beta chains were all read from a single sample in a study of blood T cell repertoires in COVID-19. Clones were read by immunoSEQ multiplex PCR, and TCRdb kept only the in-frame ones, dropping some. This sample has 150,000 to 180,000 clones, with approximately 83% found just once. Specimen: peripheral blood. These receptors originate from a woman aged 60-70 years with acute or convalescent COVID-19.

This chain connects TRBV19 to TRBJ1-1, with D unresolved. The CDR3 sequence is 14 residues long. V lost 3 bases and J lost 0, with 8 bases in between. The germline gives CDR1 LNHDA, CDR2 SQIVND (reference sequence). CDR3: CASSMHQMNTEAFF. The CDR3 DNA reads as TGTGCCAGTAGTATGCACCAGATGAACACTGAAGCTTTCTTT.

Only a few counts were recorded for this clone. The chain employs TRBV9 and TRBJ1-6; D may be TRBD1 (6 bases). The germline V gene encodes CDR1 SGDLS and CDR2 YYNGEE. Trimming left V 7 bases short and J 5 bases short, with 16 bases between. The CDR3 has 15 residues. CDR3 DNA sequence: TGTGCCAGCGGGAGCGCTGGACAGAATAATTCACCCCTCCACTTT. Translating gives CASGSAGQNNSPLHF. The variable domain in full, with the rest retrieved from reference TRBV9 and TRBJ1-6, is DSGVTQTPKHLITATGQRVTLRCSPRSGDLSVYWYQQSLDQGLQFLIQYYNGEERAKGNILERFSAQQFPDLHSELNLSSLELGDSALYFCASGSAGQNNSPLHFGNGTRLTVT.

The J gene is TRBJ2-1, the V gene TRBV27, with TRBD2 as a possible D gene (5 bases). Trimming removed 7 bases from V and 2 bases from J, with 18 bases in between. Germline assignment: CDR1 MNHEY and CDR2 SMNVEV (reference sequence). The CDR3 length is 16 residues. The CDR3 spells CASISRDPPTYNEQFF. In nucleotides, the CDR3 is TGTGCCAGCATCTCCCGGGATCCCCCTACCTACAATGAGCAGTTCTTC.

The gene calls are TRBV6-5 and TRBJ2-7, with 9 bases aligning to TRBD1. From germline, CDR1 is MNHEY and CDR2 SVGAGI. CDR3 length: 13 amino acids. V was clipped by 10 bases and J by 3 bases; unmatched bases: 7. DNA for the CDR3: TGTGCCACCCTCGACAGGGGGTTCTACGAGCAGTACTTC. This translates into CATLDRGFYEQYF.

This clone occurred once. The chain combines TRBV28 with TRBJ1-3; TRBD1 agrees at 7 bases. CDR1 is MDHEN and CDR2 is SYDVKM in the germline V gene. The CDR3 has 16 residues. J gave up 0 bases and V 3 bases, and 5 bases lay outside the gene matches. The CDR3 region is CASSFLTGSSGNTIYF. CDR3 in DNA: TGTGCCAGCAGTTTCCTGACAGGGAGCTCTGGAAACACCATATATTTT.

This chain links TRBV6-5 with TRBJ1-1; no firm D call. CDR3 size: 15 residues. Trimming took 1 base from V and 1 from J, leaving 10 bases between them. Germline values: CDR1 MNHEY, CDR2 SVGAGI. The CDR3 region is CASSYFTTGNTEAFF. Written as DNA, the CDR3 is TGTGCCAGCAGTTACTTCACGACGGGGAACACTGAAGCTTTCTTT.

This CDR3 reads CASSGGPGTGHSPLHF. The CDR3 DNA follows: TGTGCCAGCAGTGGGGGGCCGGGGACAGGACATTCACCCCTCCACTTT. The gene calls are TRBV2 and TRBJ1-6, with TRBD1 matching 8 bases. This CDR3 contains 16 residues. Germline V gene lookup returns CDR1 SNHLY and CDR2 FYNNEI. With V trimmed by 4 bases and J by 8 bases, 10 bases remained unmatched.

This sequence joins TRBV5-1 and TRBJ1-1, with a weak D call TRBD1 (5 bases). This CDR3 contains 13 residues. The germline V gene has CDR1 SGHRS and CDR2 YFSETQ. V lost 4 bases, J lost 12 bases, and 19 bases lay in between. The CDR3: CASSPGGTEGTFF. CDR3 coding DNA: TGCGCCAGCAGCCCGGGGGGGACTGAGGGGACTTTCTTT. Full variable domain (remainder filled in from reference TRBV5-1 and TRBJ1-1): KAGVTQTPRYLIKTRGQQVTLSCSPISGHRSVSWYQQTPGQGLQFLFEYFSETQRNKGNFPGRFSGRQFSNSRSEMNVSTLELGDSALYLCASSPGGTEGTFFGQGTRLTVV.

The chain carries TRBV6-5 and TRBJ1-1, with a weak D call TRBD1 (5 bases). From germline, CDR1 is MNHEY and CDR2 SVGAGI. The CDR3 length is 14 residues. Trimming shortened V by 2 bases and J by 5 bases, and 12 bases separated the two germline ends. CDR3: CASSYLGAPTEAFF. The CDR3 DNA reads as TGTGCCAGCAGTTACCTAGGGGCACCGACTGAAGCTTTCTTT.

This clone was picked up a small number of times. The chain is built from TRBV2 and TRBJ1-4; 8 bases are a match to TRBD1. Per germline, CDR1 SNHLY and CDR2 FYNNEI. CDR3 length: 14 residues. Losses at the gene ends were 7 bases for V and 3 bases for J; bases not matched to a gene: 4. The CDR3 reads CASIRTGSNEKLFF. In DNA, the CDR3 is TGTGCCAGCATCCGGACAGGGTCTAATGAAAAACTGTTTTTT.

This chain uses TRBV18 with TRBJ1-6; 10 positions agree with TRBD1. With V trimmed by 2 bases and J by 9 bases, 4 bases remained unmatched. Germline V CDR1 and CDR2: KGHSH, LQKENI. CDR3 length: 15 residues. For the CDR3, the DNA is TGTGCCAGCTCACCAGCCGGACAGGGGGGTTCACCCCTCCACTTT. Its translation: CASSPAGQGGSPLHF. The full variable domain, with the rest looked up from reference TRBV18 and TRBJ1-6, is NAGVMQNPRHLVRRRGQEARLRCSPMKGHSHVYWYRQLPEEGLKFMVYLQKENIIDESGMPKERFSAEFPKEGPSILRIQQVVRGDSAAYFCASSPAGQGGSPLHFGNGTRLTVT.

The chain is built from TRBV6-5 and TRBJ1-1; D not resolved. The CDR3 has 13 residues. The germline gives CDR1 MNHEY, CDR2 SVGAGI. Deletions cut 0 bases from V and 3 bases from J, with 5 bases between. The CDR3 reads CASSYSLHTEAFF. CDR3 DNA: TGTGCCAGCAGTTACTCTCTTCACACTGAAGCTTTCTTT.

This clone was recorded a few times. CDR3 sequence (DNA): TGTGCCAGCAGGAAAACCGGGACAGGTTATGAAAAACTGTTTTTT. Protein: CASRKTGTGYEKLFF. The V call is TRBV27, the J call TRBJ1-4, with 8 bases identical to TRBD1. Germline CDR1 is MNHEY and CDR2 is SMNVEV (reference sequence). CDR3 length equals 15 residues. Trimming at V came to 6 bases and at J to 6 bases, leaving 9 bases not matched to a gene. The entire variable domain, with the rest obtained from reference TRBV27 and TRBJ1-4, is as follows: EAQVTQNPRYLITVTGKKLTVTCSQNMNHEYMSWYRQDPGLGLRQIYYSMNVEVTDKGDVPEGYKVSRKEKRNFPLILESPSPNQTSLYFCASRKTGTGYEKLFFGSGTQLSVL.

V usage is TRBV7-2 and J usage is TRBJ1-2; tentatively, D is TRBD1 (6 bases). Trimming removed 5 bases from V and 10 bases from J, with 14 bases in between. Germline lookup yields CDR1 SGHTA and CDR2 FQGNSA. The CDR3 has 12 amino acids. The CDR3 coding sequence is TGTGCCAGCAGCCCACGGACAGTTGACTACACCTTC. It codes for CASSPRTVDYTF.

V gene TRBV2 combines with J gene TRBJ2-1; TRBD1 might be the D (5 bases). Germline-derived CDR1 and CDR2 are SNHLY and FYNNEI. The CDR3 runs to 14 residues. Trimming pared 7 bases from V and 9 bases from J, leaving 19 bases between. CDR3 residues: CASTGVQGITEQFF. CDR3 bases: TGTGCCAGCACTGGGGTTCAGGGTATCACTGAGCAGTTCTTC.

The chain recombines TRBV29-1 with TRBJ2-3, with 16 bases matching TRBD2. V was clipped by 7 bases and J by 1 base; unmatched bases: 11. Germline loops: CDR1 SQVTM, CDR2 ANQGSEA. The CDR3 sequence is 18 residues long. CDR3 nucleotide sequence: TGCAGCGCTGGGACTAGCGGGGGGGCCGGGCTAGGCACAGATACGCAGTATTTT. Protein sequence: CSAGTSGGAGLGTDTQYF.

The V call is TRBV5-1, the J call TRBJ2-1; 7 nucleotides align to TRBD1. The CDR3 spans 15 residues. CDR1 SGHRS and CDR2 YFSETQ come from the germline V gene. V gave up 6 bases and J gave up 0 bases; unmatched junction bases: 6. DNA for the CDR3: TGCGCCAGCAACGACAGGGTGAGCTCCTACAATGAGCAGTTCTTC. This translates into CASNDRVSSYNEQFF.